This T cell receptor beta chain comes out of a study of blood T cell repertoires in COVID-19. About the study: Sources were T cells, B-cell-depleted T cells, or PBMCs; the material itself was cDNA or gDNA.

Original data processing: Reference gene primer amplification yielded estimated nucleated cell counts. Sequencing was performed with immunoSEQ multiplex PCR; in TCRdb, only in-frame clones are kept and a portion is missing. The DNA was the basis for D and trimming; V, J and clone size are from that table. Here the sample spans about 62,000 clones, more than 75% being singletons. CDR3 size: 15 residues. Looked up from germline, CDR1 is SGHRS and CDR2 is YFSETQ. The trim removed 0 bases at V and 9 bases at J, leaving 7 bases unmatched. Source material: peripheral blood. The receptor comes from an older woman with acute or convalescent COVID-19. The chain recombines TRBV5-1 with TRBJ2-1, with 9 bases matching TRBD2. CDR3 DNA: TGCGCCAGCAGCTTGGCCCTAGCGGGGTCCACTGAGCAGTTCTTC. It is translated as CASSLALAGSTEQFF.